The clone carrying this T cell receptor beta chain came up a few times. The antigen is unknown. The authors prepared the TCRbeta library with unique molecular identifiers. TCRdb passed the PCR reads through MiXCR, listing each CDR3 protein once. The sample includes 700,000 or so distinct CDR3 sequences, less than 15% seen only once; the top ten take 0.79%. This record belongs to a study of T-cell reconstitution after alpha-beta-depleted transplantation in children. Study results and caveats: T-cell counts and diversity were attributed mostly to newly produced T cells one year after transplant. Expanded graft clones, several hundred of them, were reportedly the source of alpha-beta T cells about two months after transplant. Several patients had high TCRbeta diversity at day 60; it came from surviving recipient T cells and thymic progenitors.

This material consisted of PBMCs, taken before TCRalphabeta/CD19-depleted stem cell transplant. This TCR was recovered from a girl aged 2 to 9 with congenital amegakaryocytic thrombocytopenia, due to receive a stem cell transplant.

The CDR3 sequence: CASSQDWSGYEQYF. The CDR3, as DNA: TGTGCCAGCAGCCAAGACTGGAGCGGCTACGAGCAGTACTTC. V gene TRBV4-2 combines with J gene TRBJ2-7; D is possibly TRBD2 (5 bases). Germline CDR1 and CDR2: LGHNA and YNFKEQ. V was pared by 0 bases and J by 3 bases, with 9 bases between. This CDR3 contains 14 residues.